The rows below give T cell receptor beta chains drawn from one sample of a study of molecular identifiers for immune sequencing clone quantification. TCRdb itself ran the PCR reads through MiXCR, one entry per CDR3 protein. This repertoire shows hundreds of thousands of distinct CDR3 sequences, approximately 20% found once; its top ten account for around 0.86%. Source material: naive CD8+ T cells from blood, with Jurkat cell RNA spiked in. These receptors originate from a human donor in good health. Some libraries in this study had Jurkat cell RNA spiked in. CDR3s include the opening cysteine and the closing phenylalanine or tryptophan. Fields, in order: D gene, J gene, V gene, CDR3 length, clone size, CDR3 protein, CDR3 DNA. A D gene is named only where the DNA matches it firmly. Only part of the rows carry a size: once, few, many, or a class if the clone is expanded.

. | TRBJ1-3 | TRBV21-1 | 19 | many | CASSKGQGEQPDSGNTIYF | TGTGCCAGCAGCAAAGGACAGGGCGAACAACCGGACTCTGGAAACACCATATATTTT
. | TRBJ1-1 | TRBV28 | 13 | many | CALRALPNTEAFF | TGTGCGCTCAGGGCGCTACCGAACACTGAAGCTTTCTTT
. | TRBJ2-1 | TRBV29-1 | 14 | few | CSVEGLATENEQFF | TGCAGCGTTGAAGGGCTCGCTACAGAAAATGAGCAGTTCTTC
. | TRBJ2-7 | TRBV6-6 | 15 | . | CASSYGASPTYEQYF | TGTGCCAGCAGTTATGGGGCTAGCCCAACCTACGAGCAGTACTTC
. | TRBJ2-7 | TRBV20-1 | 12 | many | CSARDESYEQYF | TGCAGTGCTAGAGATGAAAGCTACGAGCAGTACTTC
. | TRBJ2-5 | TRBV2 | 13 | many | CASSLGRRETQYF | TGTGCCAGCAGTTTAGGGCGGAGAGAGACCCAGTACTTC
. | TRBJ1-5 | TRBV27 | 13 | many | CASSLGIYQPQHF | TGTGCCAGCAGTTTAGGGATATATCAGCCCCAGCATTTT
TRBD2 | TRBJ2-3 | TRBV28 | 16 | many | CASSLALAGEADTQYF | TGTGCCAGCAGTTTAGCCCTAGCGGGAGAGGCAGATACGCAGTATTTT
. | TRBJ1-5 | TRBV30 | 12 | many | CAWSVTGKPQHF | TGTGCCTGGAGTGTCACCGGAAAGCCCCAGCATTTT
TRBD1 | TRBJ2-7 | TRBV4-1 | 14 | many | CASSQRQGAGEQYF | TGCGCCAGCAGCCAAAGACAGGGGGCAGGGGAGCAGTACTTC
. | TRBJ2-4 | TRBV28 | 15 | many | CASSLWDTETSIQYF | TGTGCCAGCAGTTTATGGGACACCGAGACGAGCATTCAGTACTTC
. | TRBJ2-7 | TRBV7-9 | 13 | many | CASSLEGTYEQYF | TGTGCCAGCAGTTTAGAAGGGACCTACGAGCAGTACTTC